This T cell receptor beta chain was identified during a study of shared clonotypes between healthy human individuals. The CDR3 runs to 14 residues. V gave up 3 bases and J gave up 4 bases, with 10 bases separating them. Germline CDR1 reads SGHDN; CDR2 reads FVKESK. Replicate PCRs for unsorted PBMC used 300 ng DNA (approximately 30,000 T cell genomes). As originally analysed: Filtering of immunoSEQ junctional sequences could not match full-length read filtering. Using immunoSEQ multiplex PCR, the repertoire was profiled, and TCRdb retains in-frame clones only, with some absent. The V and J calls and clone size were taken over from that table, and D and trimming were inferred from the DNA. The profile shows hundreds of thousands of clones, more than 75% of them singletons.

This rearrangement joins TRBV14 to TRBJ2-1; D is uncertain. The clonotype was recovered from a woman between 40 and 50 years old in good health. Some clones in this sample may be carry-over from other donors' samples. The sequencing sample was made of PBMCs. Written as DNA, the CDR3 is TGTGCCAGCAGCCAGGTGACCCCGTACAATGAGCAGTTCTTC. Residues: CASSQVTPYNEQFF.